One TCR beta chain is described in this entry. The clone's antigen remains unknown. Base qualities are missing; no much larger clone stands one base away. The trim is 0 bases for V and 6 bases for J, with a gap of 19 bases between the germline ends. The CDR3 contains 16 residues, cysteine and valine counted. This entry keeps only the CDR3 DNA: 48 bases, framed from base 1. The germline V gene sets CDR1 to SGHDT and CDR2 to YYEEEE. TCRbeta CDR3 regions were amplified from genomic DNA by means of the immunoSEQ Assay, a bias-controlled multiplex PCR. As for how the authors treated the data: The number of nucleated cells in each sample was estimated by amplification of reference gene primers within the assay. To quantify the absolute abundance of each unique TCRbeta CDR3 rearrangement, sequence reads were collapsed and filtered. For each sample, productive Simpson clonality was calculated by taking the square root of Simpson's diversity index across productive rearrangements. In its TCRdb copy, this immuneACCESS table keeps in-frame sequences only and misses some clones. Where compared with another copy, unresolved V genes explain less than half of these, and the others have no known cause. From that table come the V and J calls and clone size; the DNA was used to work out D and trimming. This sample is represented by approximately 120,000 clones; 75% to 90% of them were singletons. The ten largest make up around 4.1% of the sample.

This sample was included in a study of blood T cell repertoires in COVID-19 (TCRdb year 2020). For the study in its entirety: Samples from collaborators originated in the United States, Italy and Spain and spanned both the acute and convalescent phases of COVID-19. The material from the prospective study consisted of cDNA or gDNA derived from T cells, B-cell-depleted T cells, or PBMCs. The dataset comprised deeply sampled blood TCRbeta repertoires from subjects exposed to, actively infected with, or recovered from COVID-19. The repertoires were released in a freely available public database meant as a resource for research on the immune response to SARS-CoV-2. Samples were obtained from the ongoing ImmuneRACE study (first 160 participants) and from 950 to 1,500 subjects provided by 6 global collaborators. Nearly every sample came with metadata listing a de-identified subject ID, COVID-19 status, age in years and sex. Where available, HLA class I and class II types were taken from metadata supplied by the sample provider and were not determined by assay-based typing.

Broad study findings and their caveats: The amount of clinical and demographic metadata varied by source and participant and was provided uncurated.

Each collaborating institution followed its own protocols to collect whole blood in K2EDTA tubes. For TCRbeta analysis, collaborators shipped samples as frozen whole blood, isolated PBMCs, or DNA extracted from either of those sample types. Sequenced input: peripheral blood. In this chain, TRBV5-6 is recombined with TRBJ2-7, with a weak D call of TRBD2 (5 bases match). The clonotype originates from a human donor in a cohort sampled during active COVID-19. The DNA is TGTGCCAGCAGCTTGGTAGGCAGGCGGATTGAGGGCGAGCAGTACGTC. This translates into CASSLVGRRIEGEQYV.